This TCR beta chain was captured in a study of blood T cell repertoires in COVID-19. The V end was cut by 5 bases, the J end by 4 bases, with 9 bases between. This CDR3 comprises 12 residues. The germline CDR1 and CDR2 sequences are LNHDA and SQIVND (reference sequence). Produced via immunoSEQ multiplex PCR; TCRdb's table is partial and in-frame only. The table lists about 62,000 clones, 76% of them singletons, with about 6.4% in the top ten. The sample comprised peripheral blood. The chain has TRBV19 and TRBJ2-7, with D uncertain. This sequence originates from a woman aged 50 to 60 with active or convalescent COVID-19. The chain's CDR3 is CASSPSPYEQYF. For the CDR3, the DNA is TGTGCCAGTAGTCCCTCCCCTTACGAGCAGTACTTC.